This T cell receptor beta chain was obtained from a study of T cells in women clearing cervical HPV infection. Study details: Controls gave blood once infection was undetectable; cases at lesion identification.

Generated by immunoSEQ multiplex PCR, the TCRdb table keeps only in-frame clones and is missing some. Its clone listing holds 30,000 to 35,000 clones. Sequencing used blood buffy coat. The receptor was isolated from a woman between 18 and 69 years old with a cervical HPV16 infection that either progressed to CIN3+ or cleared (not recorded which).

The CDR3 reads CASSQGAGGRDTYTF. The covered CDR3 bases are TGTGCCAGCAGCCAGGGAGCGGGGGGGCGCGATACC. The V and J genes are TRBV7-7 and TRBJ1-2; a possible D gene is TRBD1 (6 bases). The read comes to an end 3 residues before the CDR3 does, leaving the germline J gene to fill in the end. This CDR3 comprises 15 residues. Per germline, CDR1 SSHAT and CDR2 FNYEAQ (reference sequence).